These 20 T cell receptor beta chains originate from one sample sequenced in a study of T cells after yellow fever vaccination. TCRdb re-analysed the 5' RACE reads in MiXCR, keeping a single row per CDR3 protein. Of roughly 150,000 distinct CDR3 sequences in the sample, less than 9% were seen once. This sample comprised CD4+ T cells sorted from PBMCs, obtained 5 days after the first yellow fever vaccination. The receptors were sampled from a man in his late teens or twenties who received the YFV17D yellow fever vaccine.

The table lists this clonotype with many counts. V gene TRBV7-9 combines with J gene TRBJ2-3; 9 nucleotides line up with TRBD2. The CDR3 sequence is 18 residues long. V was pared by 5 bases and J by 5 bases, with 17 bases of the junction left unmatched. Germline lookup yields CDR1 SEHNR and CDR2 FQNEAQ (reference sequence). The CDR3 bases are TGTGCCAGCAGCCCCAAGGGTAGCGGGGGCGCCGGGGGAGATACGCAGTATTTT. It translates to CASSPKGSGGAGGDTQYF. Supplemented by reference TRBV7-9 and TRBJ2-3, the full variable domain reads DTGVSQNPRHKITKRGQNVTFRCDPISEHNRLYWYRQTLGQGPEFLTYFQNEAQLEKSRLLSDRFSAERPKGSFSTLEIQRTEQGDSAMYLCASSPKGSGGAGGDTQYFGPGTRLTVL.

This clonotype came up many times. J is TRBJ2-5 and V is TRBV10-3; 9 bases agree with TRBD2. Germline lookup yields CDR1 ENHRY and CDR2 SYGVKD. After removal of 10 bases from V and 3 bases from J, the junction contained 6 bases not matched to a gene. This CDR3 has 13 residues. In DNA, the CDR3 is TGTGCCACCGGACTAGCGAATGAAGAGACCCAGTACTTC. Protein sequence: CATGLANEETQYF.

This clonotype was seen ten or more times. This chain joins TRBV7-2 and TRBJ1-1; tentative D call: TRBD1 (5 bases). This CDR3 is built from 15 residues. CDR1 SGHTA and CDR2 FQGNSA come from the germline V gene. V lost 0 bases and J 4 bases, leaving 12 bases between the germline ends. The CDR3 DNA reads TGTGCCAGCAGCTTAGCACCCCCGACAGTCACTGAAGCTTTCTTT. This encodes CASSLAPPTVTEAFF.

This chain joins TRBV6-1 and TRBJ2-3, with TRBD2 identical over 9 bases. With V trimmed by 6 bases and J by 6 bases, 13 bases remained unmatched. Germline V gene sequence: CDR1 MNHNS, CDR2 SASEGT. This CDR3 region has 16 residues. The CDR3 nucleotides read TGTGCCAGCAGAGGGGCTAGCGGGGCCGTTGGGGATACGCAGTATTTT. This gives the protein CASRGASGAVGDTQYF.

This clonotype was observed at least ten times. The V gene is TRBV28, the J gene TRBJ1-5; no clear D gene. Per germline, CDR1 MDHEN and CDR2 SYDVKM. CDR3 length equals 16 residues. V was shortened by 1 base and J by 1 base, with 11 bases between the two germline ends. The CDR3, as DNA: TGTGCCAGCAGTTTATCCGGGGAAGGGAGCAATCAGCCCCAGCATTTT. This sequence encodes CASSLSGEGSNQPQHF.

In this sample, this clonotype turned up a few times. The chain combines TRBV28 with TRBJ2-1, with a weak D call TRBD2 (6 bases). V gave up 8 bases and J gave up 0 bases, with 11 bases separating them. CDR3 length equals 14 residues. The V gene's germline CDR1 is MDHEN and CDR2 SYDVKM. In DNA, the CDR3 is TGTGCCAGCGTCGAGACTAGCTCCTACAATGAGCAGTTCTTC. It is translated as CASVETSSYNEQFF.

This clonotype was detected only a few times. The chain couples TRBV11-2 to TRBJ2-3; 7 nucleotides line up with TRBD2. This CDR3 has 15 residues. V lost 3 bases and J lost 3; bases outside the gene matches: 6. Germline V gene lookup returns CDR1 SGHAT and CDR2 FQNNGV. The CDR3 DNA sequence: TGTGCCAGCAGCTTTGGCCGGGACTATACAGATACGCAGTATTTT. Amino acid sequence: CASSFGRDYTDTQYF.

This clonotype was recorded at least ten times. This sequence joins TRBV20-1 and TRBJ2-3; 12 nucleotides line up with TRBD2. Germline V gene sequence: CDR1 DFQATT, CDR2 SNEGSKA (reference sequence). This CDR3 spans 15 amino acids. Losses at the gene ends were 4 bases for V and 1 base for J; bases not matched to a gene: 3. The CDR3 coding sequence is TGCAGTGCTATAGGGACTAGCGGGCGCACAGATACGCAGTATTTT. Encoded protein: CSAIGTSGRTDTQYF.

This clonotype was observed many times. CDR3 in amino acids: CASSFKSSKLFF. In nucleotides, the CDR3 is TGTGCCAGCAGCTTCAAATCCTCAAAACTGTTTTTT. V and J are TRBV7-9 and TRBJ1-4; D ambiguous. The V and J ends lost 3 bases and 10 bases respectively, with 9 bases between them. Germline V gene lookup returns CDR1 SEHNR and CDR2 FQNEAQ (reference sequence). The CDR3 has 12 residues.

This clonotype was counted between two and nine times. The V gene is TRBV7-8, the J gene TRBJ1-1; 7 bases align to TRBD1. The CDR3 covers 13 residues. V lost 5 bases to trimming and J lost 4 bases; unmatched junction nucleotides: 4. CDR1 SGHVS and CDR2 FQNEAQ come from the germline V gene. CDR3 in DNA: TGTGCCAGCAGCCAGGGGGTCGGCACTGAAGCTTTCTTT. This encodes CASSQGVGTEAFF.

This clonotype has ten or more counts. The chain has TRBV5-6 and TRBJ2-5; TRBD1 aligns across 8 bases. CDR3 length: 15 amino acids. CDR1 is SGHDT, CDR2 YYEEEE, per germline. Trimming took 0 bases from V and 5 from J; bases not matched to a gene: 6. CDR3 protein: CASSLGRDRWETQYF. CDR3 nucleotide sequence: TGTGCCAGCAGCTTGGGAAGGGACAGGTGGGAGACCCAGTACTTC. The whole variable domain, filled in from reference TRBV5-6 and TRBJ2-5, reads DAGVTQSPTHLIKTRGQQVTLRCSPKSGHDTVSWYQQALGQGPQFIFQYYEEEERQRGNFPDRFSGHQFPNYSSELNVNALLLGDSALYLCASSLGRDRWETQYFGPGTRLLVL.

This clonotype was recorded at least ten times. This is likely a read error, given that the CDR3 carries no conserved phenylalanine or tryptophan at its end. The V gene is TRBV28, the J gene TRBJ1-2; 7 bases are shared with TRBD1. V dropped 6 bases and J dropped 3; count of bases not matched to a gene: 4. The CDR3 totals 13 residues. CDR1 is MDHEN and CDR2 is SYDVKM in the germline V gene. The CDR3 nucleotides read TGTGCCAGCAGCTCCGGACAGGACTATGGCTACACCTTA. Translation gives CASSSGQDYGYTL.

This clonotype appeared many times. This sequence joins TRBV18 and TRBJ1-6; D not certain. V lost 2 bases, J lost 7 bases, and 12 bases lay in between. CDR3 length: 15 residues. Germline loops: CDR1 KGHSH, CDR2 LQKENI. The CDR3 DNA reads as TGTGCCAGCTCACCAAGGCAGGCAGACAATTCACCCCTCCACTTT. Translated, it gives CASSPRQADNSPLHF.

This clonotype was seen at least ten times. The chain links TRBV14 to TRBJ1-1; no reliable D call. The ends were cut back, 2 bases at V and 2 bases at J, with 9 bases in the middle. The CDR3 loop spans 14 amino acids. CDR1 and CDR2 (germline): SGHDN, FVKESK. The CDR3 DNA reads TGTGCCAGCAGCCAAATCTTCGGAAACACTGAAGCTTTCTTT. It codes for CASSQIFGNTEAFF.

CDR3 loop: CSARATGSPYEQYF. The CDR3 bases are TGCAGTGCTAGAGCGACAGGGAGTCCCTACGAGCAGTACTTC. The J gene is TRBJ2-7, the V gene TRBV20-1, with 7 positions matching TRBD1. Trimming cost V 1 base and J 2 bases; bases outside gene matches: 5. There are 14 residues in the CDR3. CDR1 and CDR2 from the germline V gene are DFQATT and SNEGSKA (reference sequence).

In this sample, this clonotype turned up a few times. The V and J genes are TRBV6-5 and TRBJ2-2; 7 nucleotides agree with TRBD1. Germline CDR1 MNHEY, CDR2 SVGAGI. V lost 0 bases to trimming and J lost 7 bases; unmatched junction nucleotides: 5. The CDR3 sequence is 15 residues long. The CDR3 nucleotides read TGTGCCAGCAGTTACTCGGGACAGCATGGCGGGGAGCTGTTTTTT. Its translation is CASSYSGQHGGELFF.

This clonotype was seen repeatedly, ten times or more. V is TRBV6-1 and J is TRBJ1-1, with unresolved D. This CDR3 has 16 amino acids. Germline V gives CDR1 MNHNS, CDR2 SASEGT. Trimming removed 5 bases from V and 2 bases from J, with 18 bases in between. This CDR3 is CASSRTGIALNTEAFF. CDR3 DNA: TGTGCCAGCAGTCGAACCGGTATAGCTTTAAACACTGAAGCTTTCTTT.

This clonotype was recorded a few times. The rearrangement uses TRBV19 and TRBJ2-1, with a tentative D call TRBD1 (6 bases). This CDR3 is built from 12 residues. V lost 4 bases and J 10 bases, leaving 11 bases between the germline ends. In germline, CDR1 is LNHDA, CDR2 SQIVND (reference sequence). CDR3 nucleotide sequence: TGTGCCAGTAGTACCCGACAGGCAGAGCAGTTCTTC. This sequence encodes CASSTRQAEQFF.

This clonotype was seen many times. DNA for the CDR3: TGTGCCAGCAATCATGTCGGGTGGAGCACAGATACGCAGTATTTT. It codes for CASNHVGWSTDTQYF. This chain uses TRBV7-2 with TRBJ2-3; D is ambiguous. CDR1 and CDR2 from the germline V gene are SGHTA and FQGNSA. The CDR3 is made up of 15 amino acids. The V end was cut by 7 bases, the J end by 0 bases, with 14 bases between. Full variable domain (remainder filled in from reference TRBV7-2 and TRBJ2-3): GAGVSQSPSNKVTEKGKDVELRCDPISGHTALYWYRQSLGQGLEFLIYFQGNSAPDKSGLPSDRFSAERTGGSVSTLTIQRTQQEDSAVYLCASNHVGWSTDTQYFGPGTRLTVL.

This clonotype was counted at least ten times. This chain uses TRBV7-6 with TRBJ2-7, with no clear D. CDR1 is SGHVS and CDR2 is FNYEAQ in the germline V gene. The CDR3 loop spans 14 amino acids. V lost 1 base, J lost 0 bases, and 7 bases lay in between. The CDR3 region has the DNA TGTGCCAGCAGCTTAGTAGGCACCTCCTACGAGCAGTACTTC. Its translation: CASSLVGTSYEQYF. Drawing the rest from reference TRBV7-6 and TRBJ2-7, the complete variable domain is GAGVSQSPRYKVTKRGQDVALRCDPISGHVSLYWYRQALGQGPEFLTYFNYEAQQDKSGLPNDRFSAERPEGSISTLTIQRTEQRDSAMYRCASSLVGTSYEQYFGPGTRLTVT.